This TCR beta chain was profiled in a study of tumor and adjacent non-tumor tissue in lung cancer. Study-level information: On average, productive TCRbeta reads reached about 4.4 million per sample.

This clonotype occurred once. Its antigen is unidentified. This may arise from a read error, as a much more abundant clone is one base away. Study-wide results and caveats: Higher tumor TCR diversity was associated with shorter survival.

The library came from three nested PCR rounds adapted from ARM-PCR protocols. TCRdb passed the multiplex PCR reads through MiXCR, listing each CDR3 protein once. The repertoire includes 120,000 or so distinct CDR3 sequences, 66% of them detected once, and 13% sits in the top ten. The CDR3 has 12 amino acids. The V end was cut by 7 bases, the J end by 11 bases, with 20 bases between. Germline V gene lookup returns CDR1 DFQATT and CDR2 SNEGSKA (reference sequence). The template was RNA from unsorted bulk tissue. The sample comprised lung tumor tissue. The sequence was obtained from a man aged 25-45 years with non-small cell lung cancer. The V call is TRBV20-1, the J call TRBJ1-1; D is possibly TRBD1 (5 bases). The CDR3 loop reads CSVETRDLDAFF. The DNA of the CDR3 is TGCAGTGTCGAGACAAGGGACCTTGATGCTTTCTTT.